The clone carrying this T cell receptor beta chain was counted only a few times. The antigen is undetermined. These data come from a study of T-cell memory formation after mild COVID-19. Study context: In these data, TCR clusters were largely donor specific. Study-level results: Those CD4+ clones that contracted were mainly in CM and EM (CD8+ ones in EMRA). The authors did not confirm SARS-CoV-2 specificity of second-wave clones peaking day 37.

The CDR3 has 15 amino acids. Trimming removed 5 bases from V and 2 bases from J, with 14 bases in between. Germline CDR1 and CDR2: SEHNR and FQNEAQ (reference sequence). After 5'RACE with constant-segment primers, TCR alpha and TCR beta cDNA libraries carrying sample barcodes and UMIs were obtained. TCRdb recomputed calls from the 5' RACE reads with MiXCR, one row per CDR3 protein. The data show hundreds of thousands of distinct CDR3 sequences, with 20% to 25% seen just once and approximately 8.4% held by the top ten. This chain links TRBV7-9 with TRBJ2-3; D is ambiguous. The sequencing input was PBMCs or a T cell subset sorted from them (not recorded which). The receptor comes from an adult woman who had mild COVID-19 (a few samples of this study predate the infection). Cell type and time point are not known. CDR3 loop: CASSLRSGPTDTQYF. In DNA, the CDR3 is TGTGCCAGCAGCCTCAGATCCGGGCCCACAGATACGCAGTATTTT.